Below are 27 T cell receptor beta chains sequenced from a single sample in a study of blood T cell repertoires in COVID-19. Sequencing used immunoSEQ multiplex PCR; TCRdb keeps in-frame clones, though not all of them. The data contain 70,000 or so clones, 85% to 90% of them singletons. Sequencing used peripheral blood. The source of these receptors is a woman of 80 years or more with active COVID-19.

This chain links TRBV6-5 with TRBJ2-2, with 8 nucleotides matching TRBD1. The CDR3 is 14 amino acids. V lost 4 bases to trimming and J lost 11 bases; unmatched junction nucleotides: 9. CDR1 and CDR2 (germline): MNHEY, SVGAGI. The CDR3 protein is CASSFPDRGGELFF. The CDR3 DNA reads TGTGCCAGCAGTTTTCCAGACAGGGGTGGAGAGCTGTTTTTT.

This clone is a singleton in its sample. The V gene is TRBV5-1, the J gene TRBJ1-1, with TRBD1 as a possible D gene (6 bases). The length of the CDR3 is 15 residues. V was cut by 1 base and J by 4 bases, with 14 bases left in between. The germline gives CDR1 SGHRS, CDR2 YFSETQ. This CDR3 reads CASSLFDRTPTEAFF. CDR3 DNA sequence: TGCGCCAGCAGCTTGTTCGACAGGACCCCCACTGAAGCTTTCTTT.

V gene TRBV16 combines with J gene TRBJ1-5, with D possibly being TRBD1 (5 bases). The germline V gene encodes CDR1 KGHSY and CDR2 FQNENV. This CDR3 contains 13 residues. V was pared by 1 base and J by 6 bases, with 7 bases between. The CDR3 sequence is CASSQWQGQPQHF. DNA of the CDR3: TGTGCCAGCAGCCAATGGCAGGGTCAGCCCCAGCATTTT.

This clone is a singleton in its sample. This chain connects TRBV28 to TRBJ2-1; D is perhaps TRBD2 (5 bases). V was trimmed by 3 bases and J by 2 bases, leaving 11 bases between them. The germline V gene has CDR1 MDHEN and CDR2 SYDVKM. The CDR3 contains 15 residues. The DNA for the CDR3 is TGTGCCAGCAGTTTCGAGGGAAAGGCCTACAATGAGCAGTTCTTC. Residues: CASSFEGKAYNEQFF.

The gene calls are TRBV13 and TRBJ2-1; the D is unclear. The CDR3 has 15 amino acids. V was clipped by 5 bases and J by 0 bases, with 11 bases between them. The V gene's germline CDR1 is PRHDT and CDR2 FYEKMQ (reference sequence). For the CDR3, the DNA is TGTGCCAGCAGCGTTAGAATGAGCTCCTACAATGAGCAGTTCTTC. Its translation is CASSVRMSSYNEQFF.

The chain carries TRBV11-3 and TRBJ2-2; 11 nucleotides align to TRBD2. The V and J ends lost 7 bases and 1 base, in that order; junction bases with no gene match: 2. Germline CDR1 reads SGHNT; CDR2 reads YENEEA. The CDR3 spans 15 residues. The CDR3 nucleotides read TGTGCCAGCACCCTAGCGGGAGGGAACACCGGGGAGCTGTTTTTT. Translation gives CASTLAGGNTGELFF.

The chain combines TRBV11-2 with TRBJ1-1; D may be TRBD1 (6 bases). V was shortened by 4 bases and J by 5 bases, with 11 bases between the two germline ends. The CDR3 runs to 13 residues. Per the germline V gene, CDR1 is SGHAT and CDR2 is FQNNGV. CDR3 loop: CASSSSRGTEAFF. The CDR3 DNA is TGTGCCAGCAGCTCCTCGAGGGGGACTGAAGCTTTCTTT.

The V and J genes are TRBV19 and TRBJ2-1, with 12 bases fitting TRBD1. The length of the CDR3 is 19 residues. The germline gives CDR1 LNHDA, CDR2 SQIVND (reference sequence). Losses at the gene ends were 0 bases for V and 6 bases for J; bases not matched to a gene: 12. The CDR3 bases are TGTGCCAGTAGTATAGATCTCCTGGTGGGGACAGGGGGCTTCAATGAGCAGTTCTTC. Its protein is CASSIDLLVGTGGFNEQFF.

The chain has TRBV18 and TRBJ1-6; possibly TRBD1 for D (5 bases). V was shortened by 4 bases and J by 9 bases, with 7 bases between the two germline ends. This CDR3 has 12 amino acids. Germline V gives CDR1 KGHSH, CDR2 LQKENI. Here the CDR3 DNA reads TGTGCCAGCTCACAAGGGGTTTCACCCCTCCACTTT. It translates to CASSQGVSPLHF.

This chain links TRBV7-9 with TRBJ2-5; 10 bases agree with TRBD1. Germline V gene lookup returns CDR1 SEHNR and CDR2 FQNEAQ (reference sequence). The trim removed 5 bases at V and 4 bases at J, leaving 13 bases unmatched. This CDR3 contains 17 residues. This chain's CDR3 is CASSPGQGNWFIETQYF. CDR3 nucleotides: TGTGCCAGCAGCCCGGGACAGGGGAATTGGTTCATAGAGACCCAGTACTTC.

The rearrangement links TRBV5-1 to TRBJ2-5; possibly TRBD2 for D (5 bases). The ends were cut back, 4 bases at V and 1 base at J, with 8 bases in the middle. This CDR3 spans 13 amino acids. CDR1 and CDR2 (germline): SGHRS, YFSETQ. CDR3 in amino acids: CASSRGGQETQYF. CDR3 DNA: TGCGCCAGCAGCCGGGGTGGCCAAGAGACCCAGTACTTC.

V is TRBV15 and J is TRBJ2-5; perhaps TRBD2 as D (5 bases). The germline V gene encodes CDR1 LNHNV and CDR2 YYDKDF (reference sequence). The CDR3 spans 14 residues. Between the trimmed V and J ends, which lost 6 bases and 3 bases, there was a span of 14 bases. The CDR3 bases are TGTGCCACCAGTTGGAGGCAGCGAAAAGAGACCCAGTACTTC. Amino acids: CATSWRQRKETQYF.

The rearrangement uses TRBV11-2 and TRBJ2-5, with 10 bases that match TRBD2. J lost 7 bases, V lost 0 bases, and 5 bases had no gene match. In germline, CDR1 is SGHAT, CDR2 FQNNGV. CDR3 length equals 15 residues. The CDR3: CASSLDASGSGTQYF. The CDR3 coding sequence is TGTGCCAGCAGCTTAGACGCTAGCGGGAGTGGGACCCAGTACTTC. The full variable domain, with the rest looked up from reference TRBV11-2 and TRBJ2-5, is EAGVAQSPRYKIIEKRQSVAFWCNPISGHATLYWYQQILGQGPKLLIQFQNNGVVDDSQLPKDRFSAERLKGVDSTLKIQPAKLEDSAVYLCASSLDASGSGTQYFGPGTRLLVL.

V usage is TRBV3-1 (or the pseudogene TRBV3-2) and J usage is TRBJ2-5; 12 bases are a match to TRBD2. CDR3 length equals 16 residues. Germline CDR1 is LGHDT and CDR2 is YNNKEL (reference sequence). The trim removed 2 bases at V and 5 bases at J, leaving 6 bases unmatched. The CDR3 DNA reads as TGTGCCAGCAGCCAACAGGGACTAGCGGGTTTTGAGACCCAGTACTTC. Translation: CASSQQGLAGFETQYF.

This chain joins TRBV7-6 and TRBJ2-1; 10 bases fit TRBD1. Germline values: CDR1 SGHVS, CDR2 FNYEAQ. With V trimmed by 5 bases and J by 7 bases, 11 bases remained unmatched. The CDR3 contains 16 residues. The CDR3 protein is CASSPTGGARENEQFF. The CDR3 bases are TGTGCCAGCAGCCCGACAGGGGGCGCTCGGGAAAATGAGCAGTTCTTC.

CDR3 in amino acids: CASSQDREAGRETQYF. The CDR3 DNA follows: TGCGCCAGCAGCCAAGATCGTGAGGCGGGACGAGAGACCCAGTACTTC. The chain couples TRBV4-1 to TRBJ2-5, with D perhaps matching TRBD2 (6 bases). The CDR3 has 16 residues. Trimming removed 0 bases at V and 4 bases at J, with 15 bases between. Germline loops: CDR1 MGHRA, CDR2 YSYEKL.

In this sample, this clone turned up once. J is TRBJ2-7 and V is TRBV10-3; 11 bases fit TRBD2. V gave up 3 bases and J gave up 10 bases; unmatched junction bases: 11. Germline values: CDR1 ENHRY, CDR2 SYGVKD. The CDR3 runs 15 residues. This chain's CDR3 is CAISETGLAGGSQYF. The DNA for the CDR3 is TGTGCCATCAGTGAAACCGGACTAGCGGGCGGATCCCAGTACTTC.

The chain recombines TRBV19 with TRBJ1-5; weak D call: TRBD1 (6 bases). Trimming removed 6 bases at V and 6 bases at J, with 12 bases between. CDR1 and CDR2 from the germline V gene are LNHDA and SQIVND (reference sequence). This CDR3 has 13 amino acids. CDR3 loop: CASSPGGGQPQHF. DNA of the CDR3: TGTGCCAGTAGCCCGGGAGGGGGTCAGCCCCAGCATTTT.

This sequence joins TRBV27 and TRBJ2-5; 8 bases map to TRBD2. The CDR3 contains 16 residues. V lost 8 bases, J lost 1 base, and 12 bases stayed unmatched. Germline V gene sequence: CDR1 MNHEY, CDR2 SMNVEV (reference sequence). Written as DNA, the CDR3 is TGTGCCAGCTCTACATCTCGGGGGGGACGCCAAGAGACCCAGTACTTC. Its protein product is CASSTSRGGRQETQYF.

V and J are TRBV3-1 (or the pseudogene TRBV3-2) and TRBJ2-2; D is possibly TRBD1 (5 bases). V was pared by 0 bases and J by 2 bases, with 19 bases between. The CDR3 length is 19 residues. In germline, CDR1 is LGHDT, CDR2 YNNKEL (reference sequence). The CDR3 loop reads CASSQDYQSVQGNTGELFF. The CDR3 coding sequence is TGTGCCAGCAGCCAAGATTACCAGTCCGTTCAGGGAAACACCGGGGAGCTGTTTTTT.

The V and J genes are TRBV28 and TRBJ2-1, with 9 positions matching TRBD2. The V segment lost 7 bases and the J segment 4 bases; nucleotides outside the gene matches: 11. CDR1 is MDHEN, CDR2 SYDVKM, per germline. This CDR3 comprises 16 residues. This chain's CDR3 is CASTLRRLADYNEQFF. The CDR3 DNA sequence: TGTGCCAGCACTCTCCGGCGACTAGCGGATTACAATGAGCAGTTCTTC.

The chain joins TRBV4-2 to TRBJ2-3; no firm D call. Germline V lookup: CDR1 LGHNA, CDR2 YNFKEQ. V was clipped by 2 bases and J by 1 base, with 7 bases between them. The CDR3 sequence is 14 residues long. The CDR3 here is CASSQLAGTDTQYF. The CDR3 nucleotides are TGTGCCAGCAGCCAACTGGCGGGCACAGATACGCAGTATTTT.

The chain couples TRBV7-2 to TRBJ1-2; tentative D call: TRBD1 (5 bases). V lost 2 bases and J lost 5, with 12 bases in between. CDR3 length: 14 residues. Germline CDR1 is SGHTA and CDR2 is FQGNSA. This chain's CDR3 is CASSLSGTPYGYTF. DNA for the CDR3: TGTGCCAGCAGCTTATCCGGGACTCCATATGGCTACACCTTC.

DNA of the CDR3: TGTGCCAGCAGGGACGACAGGGGCTACGAGCAGTACTTC. Protein product: CASRDDRGYEQYF. V is TRBV2 and J is TRBJ2-7, with TRBD1 matching 8 bases. Unmatched junction bases numbered 4, after V lost 6 bases and J lost 3 bases. There are 13 residues in the CDR3. Germline CDR1 SNHLY, CDR2 FYNNEI.

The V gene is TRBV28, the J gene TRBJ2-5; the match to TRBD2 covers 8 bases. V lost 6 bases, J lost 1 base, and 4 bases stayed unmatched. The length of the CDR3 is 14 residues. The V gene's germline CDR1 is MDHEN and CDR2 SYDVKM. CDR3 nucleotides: TGTGCCAGCAGCGGTAGCGGGATCCAAGAGACCCAGTACTTC. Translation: CASSGSGIQETQYF.

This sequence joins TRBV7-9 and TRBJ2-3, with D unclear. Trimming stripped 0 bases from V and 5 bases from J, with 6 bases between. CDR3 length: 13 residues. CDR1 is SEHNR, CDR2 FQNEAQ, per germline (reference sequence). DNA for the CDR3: TGTGCCAGCAGCTTAGCGGCACAAGATACGCAGTATTTT. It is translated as CASSLAAQDTQYF.

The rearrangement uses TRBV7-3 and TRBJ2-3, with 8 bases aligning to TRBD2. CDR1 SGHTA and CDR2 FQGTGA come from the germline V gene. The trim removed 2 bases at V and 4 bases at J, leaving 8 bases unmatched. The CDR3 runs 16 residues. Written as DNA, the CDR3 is TGTGCCAGCAGCTTAGGAGCCGGACTAGCAGCAGATACGCAGTATTTT. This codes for CASSLGAGLAADTQYF.